The clone carrying this TCR beta chain was found many times. Its antigen is undetermined. This sample's time point: persistent/refractory GD, antithyroid drugs over 5 years with positive TRAb. From PBMCs, RNA was extracted and then used to make the TCR library. It was by American Thyroid Association guidelines that Graves' disease was diagnosed. Each patient gave approximately 8.1 milliliters of EDTA-anticoagulated peripheral blood. The sample originates from a study of regulatory T cells in long-lasting Graves disease. In germline, CDR1 is SNHLY, CDR2 FYNNEI. Trimming pared 6 bases from V and 1 base from J, leaving 9 bases between. The CDR3 runs to 13 residues. Study-wide results and caveats: No thyroid tissue was studied; the work used peripheral blood only.

iRepertoire HTBI primers and Arm-PCR of CDR3 regions built TCR beta libraries. TCRdb itself ran the multiplex PCR reads through MiXCR, one entry per CDR3 protein. Among roughly 360,000 distinct CDR3 sequences listed, roughly 25% were seen once. The sample was peripheral blood mononuclear cells (PBMCs), taken when the disease was refractory, from a patient treated with antithyroid drugs. The source of this sequence is a woman in her forties with Graves disease. This rearrangement joins TRBV2 to TRBJ1-1; D uncertain. CDR3 sequence: CASRKERNTEAFF. The CDR3 nucleotides read TGTGCCAGCAGAAAGGAAAGGAACACTGAAGCTTTCTTT.